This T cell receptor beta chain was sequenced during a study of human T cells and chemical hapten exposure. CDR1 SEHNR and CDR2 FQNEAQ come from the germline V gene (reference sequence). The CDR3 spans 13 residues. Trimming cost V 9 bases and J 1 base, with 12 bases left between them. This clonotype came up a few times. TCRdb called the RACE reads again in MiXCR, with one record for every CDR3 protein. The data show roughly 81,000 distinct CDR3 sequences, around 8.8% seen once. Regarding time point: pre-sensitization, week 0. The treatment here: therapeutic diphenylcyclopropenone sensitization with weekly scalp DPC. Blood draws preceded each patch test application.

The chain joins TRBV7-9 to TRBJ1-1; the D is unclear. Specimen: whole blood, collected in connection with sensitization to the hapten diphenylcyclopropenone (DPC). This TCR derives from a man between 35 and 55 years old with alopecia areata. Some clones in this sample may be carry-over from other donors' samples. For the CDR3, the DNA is TGTGCCAGTCAGTGGGCGGCGAACACTGAAGCTTTCTTT. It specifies CASQWAANTEAFF.